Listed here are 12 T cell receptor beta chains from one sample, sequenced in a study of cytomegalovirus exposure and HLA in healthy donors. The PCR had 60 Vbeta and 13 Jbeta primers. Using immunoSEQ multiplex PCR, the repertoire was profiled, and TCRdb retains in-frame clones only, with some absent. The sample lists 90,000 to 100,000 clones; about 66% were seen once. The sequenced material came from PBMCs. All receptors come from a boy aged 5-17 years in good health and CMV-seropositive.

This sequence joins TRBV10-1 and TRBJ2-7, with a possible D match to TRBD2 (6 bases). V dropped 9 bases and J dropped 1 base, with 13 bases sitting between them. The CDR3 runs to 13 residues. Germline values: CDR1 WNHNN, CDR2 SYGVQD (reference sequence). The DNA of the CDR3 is TGCGCCAGGGGGAGGACGGAGTCCTACGAGCAGTACTTC. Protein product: CARGRTESYEQYF.

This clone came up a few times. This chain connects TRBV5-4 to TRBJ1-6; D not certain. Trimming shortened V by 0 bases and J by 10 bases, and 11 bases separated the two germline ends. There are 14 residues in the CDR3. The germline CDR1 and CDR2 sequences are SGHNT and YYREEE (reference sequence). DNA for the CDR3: TGTGCCAGCAGCTTGGTGGAGGAAGGATCACCCCTCCACTTT. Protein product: CASSLVEEGSPLHF.

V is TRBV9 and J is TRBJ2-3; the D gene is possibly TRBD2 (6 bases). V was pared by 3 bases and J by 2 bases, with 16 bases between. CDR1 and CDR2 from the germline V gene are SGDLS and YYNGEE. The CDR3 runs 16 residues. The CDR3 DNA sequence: TGTGCCAGCAGCGCCCGGGGTGCGGGGCCCACAGATACGCAGTATTTT. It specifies CASSARGAGPTDTQYF.

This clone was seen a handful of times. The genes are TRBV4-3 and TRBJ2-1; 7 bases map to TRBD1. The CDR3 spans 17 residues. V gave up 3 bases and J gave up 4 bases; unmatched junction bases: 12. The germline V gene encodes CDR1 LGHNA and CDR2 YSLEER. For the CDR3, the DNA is TGCGCCAGCAGCCAGGAAACGGACAGGTCTACTTACAATGAGCAGTTCTTC. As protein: CASSQETDRSTYNEQFF.

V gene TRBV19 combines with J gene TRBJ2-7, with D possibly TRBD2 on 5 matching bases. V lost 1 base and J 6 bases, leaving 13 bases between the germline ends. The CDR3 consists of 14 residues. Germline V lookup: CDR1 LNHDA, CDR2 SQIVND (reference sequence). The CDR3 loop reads CASSIGLALGEQYF. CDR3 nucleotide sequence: TGTGCCAGTAGTATAGGGCTAGCTCTCGGCGAGCAGTACTTC. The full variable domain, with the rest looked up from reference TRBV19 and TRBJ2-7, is DGGITQSPKYLFRKEGQNVTLSCEQNLNHDAMYWYRQDPGQGLRLIYYSQIVNDFQKGDIAEGYSVSREKKESFPLTVTSAQKNPTAFYLCASSIGLALGEQYFGPGTRLTVT.

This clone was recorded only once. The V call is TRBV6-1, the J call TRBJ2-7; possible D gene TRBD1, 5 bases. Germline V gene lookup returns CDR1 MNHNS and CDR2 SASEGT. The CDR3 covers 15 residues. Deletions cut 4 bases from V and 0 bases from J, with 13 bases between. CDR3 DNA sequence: TGTGCCAGCAGTGGGACGGACATCCCCTCCTACGAGCAGTACTTC. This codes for CASSGTDIPSYEQYF.

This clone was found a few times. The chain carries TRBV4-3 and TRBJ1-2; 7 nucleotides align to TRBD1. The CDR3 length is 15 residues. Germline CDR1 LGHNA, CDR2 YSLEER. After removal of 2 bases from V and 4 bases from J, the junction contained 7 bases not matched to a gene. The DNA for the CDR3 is TGCGCCAGCAGCCAAATTACAACAGGGGTCTATGGCTACACCTTC. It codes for CASSQITTGVYGYTF.

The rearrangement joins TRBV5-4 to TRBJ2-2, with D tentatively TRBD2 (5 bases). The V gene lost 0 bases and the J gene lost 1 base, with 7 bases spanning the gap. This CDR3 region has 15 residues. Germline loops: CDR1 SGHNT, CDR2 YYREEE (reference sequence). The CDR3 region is CASSLGLQNTGELFF. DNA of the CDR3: TGTGCCAGCAGCTTGGGACTACAGAACACCGGGGAGCTGTTTTTT.

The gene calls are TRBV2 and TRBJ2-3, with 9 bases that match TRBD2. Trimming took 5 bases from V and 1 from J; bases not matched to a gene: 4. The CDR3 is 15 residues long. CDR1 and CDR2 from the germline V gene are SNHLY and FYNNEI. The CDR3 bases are TGTGCCAGCAGTAGTAGCGGGGGCCGCACAGATACGCAGTATTTT. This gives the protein CASSSSGGRTDTQYF. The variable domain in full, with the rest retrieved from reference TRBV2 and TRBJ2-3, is EPEVTQTPSHQVTQMGQEVILRCVPISNHLYFYWYRQILGQKVEFLVSFYNNEISEKSEIFDDQFSVERPDGSNFTLKIRSTKLEDSAMYFCASSSSGGRTDTQYFGPGTRLTVL.

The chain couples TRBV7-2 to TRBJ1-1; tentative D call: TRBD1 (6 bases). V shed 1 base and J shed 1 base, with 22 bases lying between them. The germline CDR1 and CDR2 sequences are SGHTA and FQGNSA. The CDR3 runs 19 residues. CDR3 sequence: CASSLVGTTGHLRNTEAFF. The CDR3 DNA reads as TGTGCCAGCAGCTTAGTCGGCACAACAGGGCATTTGCGGAACACTGAAGCTTTCTTT.

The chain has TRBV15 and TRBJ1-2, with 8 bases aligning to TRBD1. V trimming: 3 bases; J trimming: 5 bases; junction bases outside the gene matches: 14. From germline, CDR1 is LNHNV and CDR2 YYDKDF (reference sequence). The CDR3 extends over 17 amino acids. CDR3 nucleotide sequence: TGTGCCACCAGCAGGGGCGGGACAGGCTCCTCTGCTTATGGCTACACCTTC. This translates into CATSRGGTGSSAYGYTF.

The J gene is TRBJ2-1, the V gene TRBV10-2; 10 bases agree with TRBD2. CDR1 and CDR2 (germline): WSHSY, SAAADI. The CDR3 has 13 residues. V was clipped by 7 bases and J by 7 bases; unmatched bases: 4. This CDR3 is CASTLAGANEQFF. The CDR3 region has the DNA TGCGCCAGCACCCTAGCGGGGGCGAATGAGCAGTTCTTC.